The T cell receptor beta chain described here comes from a study of identical twins. Whole-study results and caveats: The authors noted that invariant MAIT and iNKT cells could partly confound zero-insertion analyses. Models came in too low on out-of-frame TCR alpha sharing in monozygotic twins. Abundant beta clonotypes from cord blood bore fewer insertions; memory repertoires lacked this pattern. Beta out-of-frame sequences showed weaker excess sharing between twins.

This clonotype was observed many times. Its antigen is undetermined. The ends were cut back, 4 bases at V and 4 bases at J, with 14 bases in the middle. The CDR3 consists of 13 residues. Germline CDR1 is SQVTM and CDR2 is ANQGSEA. One entry per CDR3 protein, called by TCRdb with MiXCR from the 5' RACE reads. The data hold some 1,600,000 distinct CDR3 sequences, with under 35% observed a single time. This receptor was taken from a newborn girl in good health. This chain links TRBV29-1 with TRBJ2-7; the D gene is possibly TRBD1 (5 bases). Sequenced sample: cord blood. DNA for the CDR3: TGCAGCGTTGTCCCTGGGGCCTCGTACGAGCAGTACTTC. As protein: CSVVPGASYEQYF.